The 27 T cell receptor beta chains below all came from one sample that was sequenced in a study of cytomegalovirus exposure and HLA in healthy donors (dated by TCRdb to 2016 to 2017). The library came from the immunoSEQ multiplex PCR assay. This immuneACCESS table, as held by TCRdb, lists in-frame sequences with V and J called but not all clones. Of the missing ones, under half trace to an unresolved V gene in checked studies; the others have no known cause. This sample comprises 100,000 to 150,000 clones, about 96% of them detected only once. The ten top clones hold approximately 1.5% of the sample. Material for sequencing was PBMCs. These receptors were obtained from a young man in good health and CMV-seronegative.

CDR3 DNA sequence: TGTGCCAGCTCTAGCGGGATCAACAATGAGCAGTTCTTC. Translation gives CASSSGINNEQFF. This sequence joins TRBV11-2 and TRBJ2-1, with 9 bases matching TRBD2. Germline V lookup: CDR1 SGHAT, CDR2 FQNNGV. Trimming cost V 8 bases and J 5 bases; bases outside gene matches: 4. The CDR3 extends over 13 amino acids.

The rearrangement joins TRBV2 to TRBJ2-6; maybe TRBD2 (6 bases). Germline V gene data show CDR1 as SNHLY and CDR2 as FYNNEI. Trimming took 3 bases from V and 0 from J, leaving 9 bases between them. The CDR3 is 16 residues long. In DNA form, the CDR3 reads TGTGCCAGCAGTGATGGGAGGCCCTCTGGGGCCAACGTCCTGACTTTC. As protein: CASSDGRPSGANVLTF.

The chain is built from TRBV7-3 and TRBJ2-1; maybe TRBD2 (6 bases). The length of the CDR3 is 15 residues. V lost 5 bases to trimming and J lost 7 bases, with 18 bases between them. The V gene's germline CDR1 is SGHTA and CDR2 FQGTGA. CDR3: CASSPHRSGVNEQFF. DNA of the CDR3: TGTGCCAGCAGCCCCCATCGTAGCGGAGTGAATGAGCAGTTCTTC.

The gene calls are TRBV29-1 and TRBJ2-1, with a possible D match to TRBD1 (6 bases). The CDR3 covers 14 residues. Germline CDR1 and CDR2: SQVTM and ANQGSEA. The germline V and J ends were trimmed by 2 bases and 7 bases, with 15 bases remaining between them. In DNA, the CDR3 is TGCAGCGTTGAACCCAGGGGCCGGGTGAATGAGCAGTTCTTC. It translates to CSVEPRGRVNEQFF.

DNA for the CDR3: TGTGCCAGCAGTGAAGGGGCAGGGGCCTATCAGCCCCAGCATTTT. Translated, it gives CASSEGAGAYQPQHF. The chain links TRBV6-1 to TRBJ1-5, with D perhaps matching TRBD1 (6 bases). The CDR3 sequence is 15 residues long. Germline V lookup: CDR1 MNHNS, CDR2 SASEGT. V lost 1 base to trimming and J lost 5 bases, with 12 bases between them.

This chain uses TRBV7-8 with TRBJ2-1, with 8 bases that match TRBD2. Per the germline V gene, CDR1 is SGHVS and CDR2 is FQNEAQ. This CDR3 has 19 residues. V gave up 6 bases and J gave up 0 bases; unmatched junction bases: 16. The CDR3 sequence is CASSPPGAGASSSYNEQFF. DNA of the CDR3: TGTGCCAGCAGTCCTCCGGGAGCGGGAGCCTCCAGCTCCTACAATGAGCAGTTCTTC. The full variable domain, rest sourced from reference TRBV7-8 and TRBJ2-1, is GAGVSQSPRYKVAKRGQDVALRCDPISGHVSLFWYQQALGQGPEFLTYFQNEAQLDKSGLPSDRFFAERPEGSVSTLKIQRTQQEDSAVYLCASSPPGAGASSSYNEQFFGPGTRLTVL.

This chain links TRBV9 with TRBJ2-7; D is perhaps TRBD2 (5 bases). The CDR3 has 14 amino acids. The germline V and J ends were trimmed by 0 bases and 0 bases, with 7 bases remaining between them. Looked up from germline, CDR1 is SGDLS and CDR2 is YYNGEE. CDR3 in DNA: TGTGCCAGCAGCGTAGCAGCGGACTCCTACGAGCAGTACTTC. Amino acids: CASSVAADSYEQYF.

As DNA, the CDR3 is TGTGCCAGCAGGACAAGAGGGCTCGTGAGCAATCAGCCCCAGCATTTT. Translating gives CASRTRGLVSNQPQHF. This rearrangement joins TRBV28 to TRBJ1-5, with no clear D. CDR1 is MDHEN, CDR2 SYDVKM, per germline. V was clipped by 6 bases and J by 1 base, with 16 bases between them. The CDR3 runs to 16 residues.

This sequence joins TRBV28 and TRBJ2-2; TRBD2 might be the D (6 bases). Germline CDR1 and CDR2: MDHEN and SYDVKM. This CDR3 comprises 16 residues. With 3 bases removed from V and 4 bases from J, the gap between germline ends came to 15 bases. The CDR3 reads CASSLGGRIITGELFF. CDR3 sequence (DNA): TGTGCCAGCAGTTTGGGTGGGAGGATCATCACCGGGGAGCTGTTTTTT.

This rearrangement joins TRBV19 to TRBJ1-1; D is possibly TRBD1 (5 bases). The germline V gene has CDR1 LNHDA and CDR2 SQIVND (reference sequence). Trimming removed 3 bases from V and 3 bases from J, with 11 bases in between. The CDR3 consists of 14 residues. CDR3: CASSIGAMDTEAFF. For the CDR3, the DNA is TGTGCCAGTAGTATTGGGGCAATGGACACTGAAGCTTTCTTT. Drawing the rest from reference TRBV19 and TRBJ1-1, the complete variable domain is DGGITQSPKYLFRKEGQNVTLSCEQNLNHDAMYWYRQDPGQGLRLIYYSQIVNDFQKGDIAEGYSVSREKKESFPLTVTSAQKNPTAFYLCASSIGAMDTEAFFGQGTRLTVV.

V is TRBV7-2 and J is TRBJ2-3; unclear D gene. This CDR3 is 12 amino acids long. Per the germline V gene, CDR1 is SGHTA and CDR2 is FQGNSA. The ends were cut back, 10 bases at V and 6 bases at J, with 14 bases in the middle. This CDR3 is CATAALADTQYF. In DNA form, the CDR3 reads TGTGCCACCGCGGCCCTGGCGGATACGCAGTATTTT.

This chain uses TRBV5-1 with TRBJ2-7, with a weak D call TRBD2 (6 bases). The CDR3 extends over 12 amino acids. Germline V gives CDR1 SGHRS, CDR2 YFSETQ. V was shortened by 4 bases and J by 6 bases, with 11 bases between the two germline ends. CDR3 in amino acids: CASSGGTFEQYF. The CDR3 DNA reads TGCGCCAGCAGCGGGGGGACTTTCGAGCAGTACTTC.

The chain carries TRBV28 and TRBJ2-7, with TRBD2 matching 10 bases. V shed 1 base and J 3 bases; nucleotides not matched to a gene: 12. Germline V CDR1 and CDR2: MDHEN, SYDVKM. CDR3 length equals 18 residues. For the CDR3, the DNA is TGTGCCAGCAGTTTATTTTTAGGGCTTAGCGGGAGGAGCTACGAGCAGTACTTC. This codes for CASSLFLGLSGRSYEQYF.

CDR3: CASSSGERDVTGELFF. CDR3 sequence (DNA): TGTGCCAGCAGCTCGGGCGAACGGGATGTGACCGGGGAGCTGTTTTTT. The rearrangement links TRBV7-9 to TRBJ2-2; D possibly corresponds to TRBD2 (5 bases). This CDR3 comprises 16 residues. The germline V gene has CDR1 SEHNR and CDR2 FQNEAQ (reference sequence). The V end was cut by 4 bases, the J end by 5 bases, with 17 bases between.

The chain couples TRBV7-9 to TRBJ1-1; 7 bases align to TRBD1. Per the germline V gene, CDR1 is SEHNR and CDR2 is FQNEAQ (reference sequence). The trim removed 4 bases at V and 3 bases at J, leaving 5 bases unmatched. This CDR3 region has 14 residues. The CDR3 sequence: CASSSTGYDTEAFF. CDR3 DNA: TGTGCCAGCAGCTCGACAGGGTATGACACTGAAGCTTTCTTT. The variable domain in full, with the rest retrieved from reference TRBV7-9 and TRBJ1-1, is DTGVSQNPRHKITKRGQNVTFRCDPISEHNRLYWYRQTLGQGPEFLTYFQNEAQLEKSRLLSDRFSAERPKGSFSTLEIQRTEQGDSAMYLCASSSTGYDTEAFFGQGTRLTVV.

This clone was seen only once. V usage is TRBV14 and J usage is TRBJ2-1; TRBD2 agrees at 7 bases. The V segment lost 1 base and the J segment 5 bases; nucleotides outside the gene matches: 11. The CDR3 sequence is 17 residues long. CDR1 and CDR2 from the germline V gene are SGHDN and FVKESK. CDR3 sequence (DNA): TGTGCCAGCAGCCAAGGAATGGCGGGGGTCCGACACAATGAGCAGTTCTTC. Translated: CASSQGMAGVRHNEQFF.

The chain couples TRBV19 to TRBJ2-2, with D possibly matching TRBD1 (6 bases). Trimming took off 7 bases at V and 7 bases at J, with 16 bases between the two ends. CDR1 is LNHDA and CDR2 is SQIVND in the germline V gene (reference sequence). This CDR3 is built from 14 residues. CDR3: CASTHTGLSGELFF. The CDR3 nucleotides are TGTGCCAGTACTCACACAGGGTTGAGCGGGGAGCTGTTTTTT.

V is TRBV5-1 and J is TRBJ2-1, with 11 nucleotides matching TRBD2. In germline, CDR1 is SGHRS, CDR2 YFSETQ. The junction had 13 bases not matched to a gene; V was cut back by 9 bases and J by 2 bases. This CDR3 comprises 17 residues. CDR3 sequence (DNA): TGCGCCACCAGGGTGGTAGCGGGAGGGCCAACCTACAATGAGCAGTTCTTC. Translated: CATRVVAGGPTYNEQFF. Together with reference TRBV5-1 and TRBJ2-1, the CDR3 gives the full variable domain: KAGVTQTPRYLIKTRGQQVTLSCSPISGHRSVSWYQQTPGQGLQFLFEYFSETQRNKGNFPGRFSGRQFSNSRSEMNVSTLELGDSALYLCATRVVAGGPTYNEQFFGPGTRLTVL.

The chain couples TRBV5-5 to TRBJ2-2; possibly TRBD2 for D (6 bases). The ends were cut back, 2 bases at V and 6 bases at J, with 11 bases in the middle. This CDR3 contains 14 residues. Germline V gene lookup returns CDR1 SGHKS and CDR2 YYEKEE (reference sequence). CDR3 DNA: TGTGCCAGCAGCTTTCCCCCGGGGGCCGGGGAGCTGTTTTTT. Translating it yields CASSFPPGAGELFF.

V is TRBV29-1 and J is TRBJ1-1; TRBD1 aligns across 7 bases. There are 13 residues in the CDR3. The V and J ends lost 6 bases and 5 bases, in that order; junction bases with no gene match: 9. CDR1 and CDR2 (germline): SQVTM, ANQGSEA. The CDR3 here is CSVTTGSLTEAFF. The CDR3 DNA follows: TGCAGCGTGACGACAGGGTCCTTGACTGAAGCTTTCTTT.

The CDR3 reads CASIQGNTEAFF. CDR3 DNA sequence: TGTGCCAGTATACAGGGTAACACTGAAGCTTTCTTT. This sequence joins TRBV19 and TRBJ1-1, with D possibly TRBD1 on 6 matching bases. Germline V gene data show CDR1 as LNHDA and CDR2 as SQIVND (reference sequence). The CDR3 is 12 amino acids. The V gene lost 7 bases and the J gene lost 2 bases, with 8 bases spanning the gap. The full variable domain, with the rest looked up from reference TRBV19 and TRBJ1-1, is DGGITQSPKYLFRKEGQNVTLSCEQNLNHDAMYWYRQDPGQGLRLIYYSQIVNDFQKGDIAEGYSVSREKKESFPLTVTSAQKNPTAFYLCASIQGNTEAFFGQGTRLTVV.

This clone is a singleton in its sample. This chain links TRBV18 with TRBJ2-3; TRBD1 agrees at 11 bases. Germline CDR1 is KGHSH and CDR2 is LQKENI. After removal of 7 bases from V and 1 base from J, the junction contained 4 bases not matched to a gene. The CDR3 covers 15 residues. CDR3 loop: CASYRTGGRTDTQYF. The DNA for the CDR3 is TGTGCCAGCTACCGGACAGGGGGCCGCACAGATACGCAGTATTTT.

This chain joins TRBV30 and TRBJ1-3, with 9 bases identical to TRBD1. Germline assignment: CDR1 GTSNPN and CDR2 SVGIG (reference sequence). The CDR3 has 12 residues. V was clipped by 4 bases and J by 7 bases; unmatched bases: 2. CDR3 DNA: TGTGCCTGGACGGGACAGGGCAACACCATATATTTT. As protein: CAWTGQGNTIYF. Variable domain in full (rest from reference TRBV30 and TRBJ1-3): SQTIHQWPATLVQPVGSPLSLECTVEGTSNPNLYWYRQAAGRGLQLLFYSVGIGQISSEVPQNLSASRPQDRQFILSSKKLLLSDSGFYLCAWTGQGNTIYFGEGSWLTVV.

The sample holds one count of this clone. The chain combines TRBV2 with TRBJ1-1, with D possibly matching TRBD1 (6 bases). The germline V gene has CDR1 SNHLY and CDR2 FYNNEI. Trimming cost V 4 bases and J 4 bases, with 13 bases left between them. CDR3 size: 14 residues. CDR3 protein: CASSGRGGGTEAFF. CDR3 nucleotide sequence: TGTGCCAGCAGTGGCAGGGGCGGAGGCACTGAAGCTTTCTTT.

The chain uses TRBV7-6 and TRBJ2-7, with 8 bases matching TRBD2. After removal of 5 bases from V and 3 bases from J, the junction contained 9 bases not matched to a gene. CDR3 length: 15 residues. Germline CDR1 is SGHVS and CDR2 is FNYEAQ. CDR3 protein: CASSLQNSGNYEQYF. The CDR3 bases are TGTGCCAGCAGCCTCCAGAATAGCGGGAACTACGAGCAGTACTTC.

CDR3 nucleotide sequence: TGTGCCAGCGCTAAGAATCAGCCCCAGCATTTT. Amino acid sequence: CASAKNQPQHF. The J gene is TRBJ1-5, the V gene TRBV28; no firm D call. Trimming stripped 8 bases from V and 4 bases from J, with 6 bases between. Germline loops: CDR1 MDHEN, CDR2 SYDVKM. This CDR3 region has 11 residues. The entire variable domain, with the rest obtained from reference TRBV28 and TRBJ1-5, is as follows: DVKVTQSSRYLVKRTGEKVFLECVQDMDHENMFWYRQDPGLGLRLIYFSYDVKMKEKGDIPEGYSVSREKKERFSLILESASTNQTSMYLCASAKNQPQHFGDGTRLSIL.

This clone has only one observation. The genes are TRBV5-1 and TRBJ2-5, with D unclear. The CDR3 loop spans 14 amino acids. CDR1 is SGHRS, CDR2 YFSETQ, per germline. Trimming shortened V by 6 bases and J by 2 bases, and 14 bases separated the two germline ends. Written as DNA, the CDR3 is TGCGCCAGCAACTCCCCGGGTCGGCAAGAGACCCAGTACTTC. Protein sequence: CASNSPGRQETQYF.